This T cell receptor beta chain was documented in a study of beta chain features in type 1 diabetes. Study-wide points: The study found moderately but significantly shorter TCRB CDR3s in all four CD4+ subsets of Type 1 diabetes patients.

As to this clone: Its specificity is not known.

Sorted populations all had greater than 98% purity. CDR3 length equals 14 residues. CDR1 is SNHLY and CDR2 is FYNNEI in the germline V gene. V lost 5 bases and J lost 6; bases outside the gene matches: 7. Expressed TCRB transcripts were sequenced because the entire RNA isolate underwent reverse transcription. The data were produced by immunoSEQ multiplex PCR, yet TCRdb's version contains in-frame clones alone and is incomplete. The table shows 60,000 or so clones, with roughly three fifths occurring only once. The specimen sequenced was Tregs from blood. The V gene is TRBV2, the J gene TRBJ1-5; 7 positions agree with TRBD1. The TCR was taken from a young woman in good health. The CDR3 coding sequence is TGTGCCAGCAGTCTGGACAGGAGAGGTCAGCCCCAGCATTTT. As protein: CASSLDRRGQPQHF. Variable domain in full (rest from reference TRBV2 and TRBJ1-5): EPEVTQTPSHQVTQMGQEVILRCVPISNHLYFYWYRQILGQKVEFLVSFYNNEISEKSEIFDDQFSVERPDGSNFTLKIRSTKLEDSAMYFCASSLDRRGQPQHFGDGTRLSIL.